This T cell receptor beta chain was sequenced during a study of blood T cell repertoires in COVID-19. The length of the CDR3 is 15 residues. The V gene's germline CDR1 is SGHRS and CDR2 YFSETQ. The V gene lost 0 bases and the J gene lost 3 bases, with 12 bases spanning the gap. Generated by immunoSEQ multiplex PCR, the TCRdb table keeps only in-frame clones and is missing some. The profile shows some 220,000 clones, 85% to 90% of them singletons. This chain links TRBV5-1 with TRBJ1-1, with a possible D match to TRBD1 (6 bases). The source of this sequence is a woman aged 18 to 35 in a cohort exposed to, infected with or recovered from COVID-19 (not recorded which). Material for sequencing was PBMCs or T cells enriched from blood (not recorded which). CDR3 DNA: TGCGCCAGCAGCTTGGCCAGGGGATTCGACACTGAAGCTTTCTTT. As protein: CASSLARGFDTEAFF. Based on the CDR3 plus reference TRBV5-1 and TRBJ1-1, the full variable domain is KAGVTQTPRYLIKTRGQQVTLSCSPISGHRSVSWYQQTPGQGLQFLFEYFSETQRNKGNFPGRFSGRQFSNSRSEMNVSTLELGDSALYLCASSLARGFDTEAFFGQGTRLTVV.